The sample holds many counts of the clone carrying this T cell receptor (beta chain). This sample was included in a study of neurological immune-mediated disorders. Time point described: longitudinal time-point 2. Via MiXCR, TCRdb re-called the 5' RACE reads, giving one row per CDR3 protein. Here the sample spans tens of thousands of distinct CDR3 sequences, approximately 5.8% being singletons. Germline V lookup: CDR1 SGHRS, CDR2 YFSETQ. J lost 7 bases, V lost 1 base, and 7 bases had no gene match. CDR3 length: 17 amino acids. V is TRBV5-1 and J is TRBJ1-6, with 11 bases that match TRBD1. Sequencing input: PBMCs. The receptor comes from a woman aged 55-69 years with multiple sclerosis. In nucleotides, the CDR3 is TGCGCCAGCAGCTTGATGCCGGGACAGGGGGGGAATTCACCCCTCCACTTT. Its translation: CASSLMPGQGGNSPLHF.